The 3 T cell receptor beta chains below all came from one sample that was sequenced in a study of T cells in Graves' hyperthyroidism and ophthalmopathy. Regions amplified from RNA transcripts were the TCR beta CDR3 regions. HTBI primers were used for first-round RT-PCR of the TCR CDR3. TCRdb ran MiXCR on the multiplex PCR reads and lists one entry per CDR3 protein. This repertoire shows fewer than 250,000 distinct CDR3 sequences, 24% found once; its top ten account for roughly 32%. The sequencing sample was made of blood. These TCRs come from a woman aged 40 to 50 with Graves' ophthalmopathy.

V gene TRBV15 combines with J gene TRBJ2-5, with 9 bases aligning to TRBD1. This CDR3 has 15 residues. CDR1 LNHNV and CDR2 YYDKDF come from the germline V gene (reference sequence). V was clipped by 11 bases and J by 2 bases; unmatched bases: 12. CDR3 amino acids: CAAGAKGQGQETQYF. In nucleotides, the CDR3 is TGTGCCGCTGGGGCAAAGGGACAGGGACAAGAGACCCAGTACTTC. The full variable domain, in which reference TRBV15 and TRBJ2-5 provide the parts outside the CDR3, is DAMVIQNPRYQVTQFGKPVTLSCSQTLNHNVMYWYQQKSSQAPKLLFHYYDKDFNNEADTPDNFQSRRPNTSFCFLDIRSPGLGDTAMYLCAAGAKGQGQETQYFGPGTRLLVL.

Many counts were recorded for this clonotype. V gene TRBV3-1 combines with J gene TRBJ2-5; 7 nucleotides line up with TRBD2. J lost 7 bases, V lost 4 bases, and 15 bases had no gene match. This CDR3 contains 16 residues. Germline CDR1 reads LGHDT; CDR2 reads YNNKEL (reference sequence). The DNA for the CDR3 is TGTGCCAGCAGCCCCAGTCCTAGCGGAGCCCAGGGGACCCAGTACTTC. Protein sequence: CASSPSPSGAQGTQYF.

The sample holds many counts of this clonotype. CDR3 in DNA: TGTGCCAGCAGCCTGGGACAGGGGGGCAAGTATAGCAATCAGCCCCAGCATTTT. Translated: CASSLGQGGKYSNQPQHF. The rearrangement links TRBV28 to TRBJ1-5, with 11 bases fitting TRBD1. Germline lookup yields CDR1 MDHEN and CDR2 SYDVKM. The CDR3 has 18 amino acids. V was pared by 6 bases and J by 0 bases, with 10 bases of the junction left unmatched.